This T cell receptor delta chain was identified during a study of γδ T cells in repeated Plasmodium falciparum infection. Study as a whole: Samples were taken at baseline, before some infections, and 21 days after each.

Bulk repertoires came from Vgamma9/Vdelta2+ or Vdelta2-negative gammadelta T cells flow-sorted from PBMC. The CDR3 has 23 amino acids. In germline, CDR1 is TSWWSYY, CDR2 QGS. Findings and caveats of the study: Vdelta2-negative gammadelta repertoires appeared less diverse and less shared in Malian than Australian children.

Turning to this clone: Its target is unknown. TCRdb's protein for this DNA is that of a much larger clone and differs from the translation at residue 3, likely a read error; the protein shown is the DNA translation.

TCRdb re-called clones from the multiplex PCR reads using CATT. The table records roughly 86,000 delta-chain clones, under 1.5% of them present only once. The rearrangement uses TRDV1 and TRDJ1, with 8 bases that match TRDD3. The J gene, left out of TCRdb, was set here by checking the DNA against germline. The sequenced sample was gamma-delta T cells from blood. This TCR was sampled from a pool of human donors (malaria-infected and uninfected, not separated). The CDR3 nucleotides read TGTGCTCCTGGGGAAAAGGTCCTACGTGCGTTTGAGTTCTGGGGATACTGTTCAGATAAACTCATCTTT. Protein sequence: CAPGEKVLRAFEFWGYCSDKLIF.